This T cell receptor (beta chain) was sequenced during a study of blood T cells in healthy people across ages. The CDR3 extends over 22 amino acids. The V gene end was trimmed by 1 base and the J gene end by 0 bases; junction bases not matched to a gene: 17. Germline CDR1 reads MNHEY; CDR2 reads SVGEGT. Then a second PCR, running about 6 to 11 cycles, was carried out with a sample-barcoded 5' primer and a J-beta primer mix. Each cDNA molecule, via a template-switch adaptor with 12 random nucleotides, was tagged. Researchers report that each sample yielded at least 3 million CDR3-containing paired-end reads. MiXCR, run by TCRdb on the 5' RACE reads, gives a single entry per CDR3 protein. The sample lists 870,000 or so distinct CDR3 sequences, 29% seen once, with 17% in the top ten. PBMCs were isolated at a quantity of at least 6.5 million per sample. This clonotype was observed many times.

The receptor was derived from a woman aged 80 or over in good health. This chain joins TRBV6-2 or TRBV6-3 and TRBJ2-6; TRBD1 matches 8 bases. The sequenced sample was blood. CDR3 sequence (DNA): TGTGCCAGCAGTTACTTTCCAAGCATCCGGGACAGGACGAGCTCTGGGGCCAACGTCCTGACTTTC. As protein: CASSYFPSIRDRTSSGANVLTF.